This T cell receptor beta chain was identified during a study of immune heterogeneity within non-small cell lung tumors. This CDR3 comprises 14 residues. Unmatched junction bases numbered 7, after V lost 5 bases and J lost 9 bases. From germline, CDR1 is SGHVS and CDR2 FNYEAQ. A remark on this clonotype: Its antigen is not identified.

Template material for each sample was 500 to 650 ng of bulk tumor genomic DNA. Surgeons took several biopsies per primary tumor, spaced far apart, during surgery. Their non-small cell lung cancer was newly diagnosed and untreated, and the patients underwent curative surgery. Multiplex PCR amplified the TCR beta CDR3 region. Its first round ran for approximately 11 cycles with 32 V and 13 J primers. TCRdb redid the calling of the multiplex PCR reads with MiXCR, one entry per CDR3 protein. This table holds a few thousand distinct CDR3 sequences, roughly 18% found once. Broader study findings: Identical dominant CDR3 beta clonotypes recurred among a patient's tumor sites, alongside site-unique high-frequency clones.

Sequenced material: lung tumor tissue. V usage is TRBV7-6 and J usage is TRBJ2-1; 10 nucleotides align to TRBD2. This TCR derives from a man aged 35 to 55 with non-small cell lung cancer. This CDR3 is CASSPSPSGSEQFF. In DNA, the CDR3 is TGTGCCAGCAGCCCTTCTCCTAGCGGGAGTGAGCAGTTCTTC.